A selection of T cell receptor beta chains follows, all from one sample in a study of cytomegalovirus exposure and HLA in healthy donors. Produced via immunoSEQ multiplex PCR; TCRdb's table is partial and in-frame only. The repertoire table contains 100,000 to 150,000 clones. The source material was PBMCs. Source of these receptors: a young man in good health and CMV-seronegative. The CDR3 runs from the conserved cysteine through the conserved F or W. A D gene is named only where the DNA matches it firmly.

v_gene	j_gene	d_gene	CDR3aa	CDR3nt
TRBV15	TRBJ1-1	-	CATSRDLLGAGRGTEAFF	TGTGCCACCAGCAGAGATCTCCTTGGGGCCGGGCGGGGCACTGAAGCTTTCTTT
TRBV5-1	TRBJ2-1	TRBD2	CASSLEGAGEEKFF	TGCGCCAGCAGCTTGGAGGGAGCGGGAGAAGAAAAGTTCTTC
TRBV5-6	TRBJ2-3	-	CASSLQGGTDTQYF	TGTGCCAGCAGCCTACAGGGAGGCACAGATACGCAGTATTTT
TRBV14	TRBJ2-7	-	CASSQQLANEQYF	TGTGCCAGCAGCCAGCAGCTAGCCAACGAGCAGTACTTC
TRBV11-3	TRBJ2-3	-	CASSGGDRASSTDTQYF	TGTGCCAGCAGCGGAGGGGACCGCGCCTCTAGCACAGATACGCAGTATTTT
TRBV27	TRBJ2-1	TRBD2	CASSLFGTSGHEQFF	TGTGCCAGCAGTTTATTTGGGACTAGCGGTCATGAGCAGTTCTTC
TRBV30	TRBJ2-7	-	CAWSWGGRQYF	TGTGCCTGGAGTTGGGGAGGTAGGCAGTACTTC
TRBV7-9	TRBJ1-1	-	CASSLAYRTGEAFF	TGTGCCAGCAGCTTAGCTTACCGTACAGGTGAAGCTTTCTTT
TRBV25-1	TRBJ2-3	-	CASSDLMASALADTQYF	TGTGCCAGCAGTGACCTGATGGCCAGCGCCCTCGCAGATACGCAGTATTTT
TRBV2	TRBJ1-2	-	CASSPEGLLNYGYTF	TGTGCCAGCAGCCCGGAGGGACTGCTTAACTATGGCTACACCTTC